This TCR beta chain was sequenced for a study of blood T cell repertoires in COVID-19. Turning to the study itself: T cells, B-cell-depleted T cells, or PBMCs supplied cDNA or gDNA.

The protocol was immunoSEQ multiplex PCR, while the TCRdb copy is restricted to in-frame clones and leaves out a portion. The sample comprises 97,000 or so clones, over 70% of which are singletons, and about 4.3% rests with the top ten. The CDR3 is 14 residues long. Germline CDR1 is SGHTA and CDR2 is FQGNSA. Trimming took off 4 bases at V and 4 bases at J, with 13 bases between the two ends. Sequencing used peripheral blood. The chain joins TRBV7-2 to TRBJ2-5; tentative D call: TRBD2 (6 bases). The sequence was obtained from a man in his sixties with acute or convalescent COVID-19. The CDR3 DNA follows: TGTGCCAGCAGCTCCCCTCCCGGGAGAGAGACCCAGTACTTC. Translation: CASSSPPGRETQYF.